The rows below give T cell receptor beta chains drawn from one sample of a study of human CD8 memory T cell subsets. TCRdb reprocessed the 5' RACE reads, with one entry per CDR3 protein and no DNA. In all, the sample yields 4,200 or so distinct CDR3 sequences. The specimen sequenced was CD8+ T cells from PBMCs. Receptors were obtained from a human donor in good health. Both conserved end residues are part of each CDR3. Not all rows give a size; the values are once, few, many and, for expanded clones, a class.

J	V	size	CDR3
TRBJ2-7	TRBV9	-	CASSGGTSSPDEQYF
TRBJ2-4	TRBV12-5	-	CASGSPRGWVKNIQYF
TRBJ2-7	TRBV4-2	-	CASSLYLPGQGSDEQYF
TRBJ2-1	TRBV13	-	CASSPQAGGPDNEQFF
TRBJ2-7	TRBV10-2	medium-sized	CASSESTRVYEQYF
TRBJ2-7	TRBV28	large	CASSPYSYEQYF
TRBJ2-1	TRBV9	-	CASSALAAYNEQFF
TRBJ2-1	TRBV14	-	CARNPHQREIYNEQFF
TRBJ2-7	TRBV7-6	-	CASSFWGGPYEQYF
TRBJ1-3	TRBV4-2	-	CASSQEEGEGNTIYF
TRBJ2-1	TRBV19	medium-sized	CASTIAGGLNEQFF
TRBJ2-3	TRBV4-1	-	CASSPYGPGVAGGTDTQYF
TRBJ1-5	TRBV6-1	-	CASSPGTGSQPQHF
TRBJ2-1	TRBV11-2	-	CASSGIVNEQFF
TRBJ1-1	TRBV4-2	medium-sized	CASSQDPRVRGTEAFF
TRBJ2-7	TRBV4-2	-	CASSQDEGQGGNEQYF
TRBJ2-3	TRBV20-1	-	CSALLEASGLLSDTQYF
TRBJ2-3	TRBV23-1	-	CASSPVGRGTDTQYF
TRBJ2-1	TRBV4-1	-	CASSQGSANNEQFF
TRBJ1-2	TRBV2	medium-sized	CASSDSGRIYGYTF
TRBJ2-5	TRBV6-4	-	CASSPGQAQETQYF
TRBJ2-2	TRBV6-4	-	CASRPGLETGELFF
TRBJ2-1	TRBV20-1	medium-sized	CSASGRFNEQFF
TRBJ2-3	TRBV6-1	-	CASSEASGVADTQYF
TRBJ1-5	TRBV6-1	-	CASSDLPLGESQPQHF
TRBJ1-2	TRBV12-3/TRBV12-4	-	CASSSRDREVYGYTF
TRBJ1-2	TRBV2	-	CASSNRGIYGYTF
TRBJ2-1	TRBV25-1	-	CASSEPGTHLYNEQFF
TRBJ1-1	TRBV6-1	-	CASSAQPEANTEAFF
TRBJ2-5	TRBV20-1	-	CSAVFYYRETQYF
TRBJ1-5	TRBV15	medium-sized	CATSREFNQPQHF
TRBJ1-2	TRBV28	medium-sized	CASSLGEAGGAYGYTF
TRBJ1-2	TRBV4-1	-	CASSQDGTRGQDGYTF
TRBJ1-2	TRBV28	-	CASSSTHTDRFDGYTF
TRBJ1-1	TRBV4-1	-	CASSQGDGWNTEAFF
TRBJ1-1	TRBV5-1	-	CASSPGGGGPEAFF
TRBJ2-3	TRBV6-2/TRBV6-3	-	CASSWAGGTDTQYF
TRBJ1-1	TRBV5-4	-	CASSPTGVTEAFF
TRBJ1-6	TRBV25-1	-	CASSEPADNTITYNSPLHF
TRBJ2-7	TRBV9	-	CASSVSRGVGVHEQYF
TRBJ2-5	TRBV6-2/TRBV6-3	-	CASSPTSWTQYF